This TCR beta chain was sequenced during a study of shared clonotypes between healthy human individuals. Positive CCR7 selection of CD45RO-negative cells yielded the naive CD8 cells, and terminally differentiated effector memory CD45RA+ cells were excluded. Produced via immunoSEQ multiplex PCR; TCRdb's table is partial and in-frame only. The table lists about 2 million clones, 85% to 95% of them singletons. The length of the CDR3 is 15 residues. The V gene lost 5 bases and the J gene lost 4 bases, with 17 bases spanning the gap. The germline CDR1 and CDR2 sequences are SGHTA and FQGNSA. This receptor was obtained from a young man in good health. The chain couples TRBV7-2 to TRBJ1-2; D remains unclear. Input material: naive CD8+ T cells sorted from blood. The CDR3 coding sequence is TGTGCCAGCAGCCCCCTGGCAGGCGCTGTCTATGGCTACACCTTC. It yields the protein CASSPLAGAVYGYTF. Variable domain in full (rest from reference TRBV7-2 and TRBJ1-2): GAGVSQSPSNKVTEKGKDVELRCDPISGHTALYWYRQSLGQGLEFLIYFQGNSAPDKSGLPSDRFSAERTGGSVSTLTIQRTQQEDSAVYLCASSPLAGAVYGYTFGSGTRLTVV.